This is a list of T cell receptor beta chains from one sample in a study of T cells in Graves' hyperthyroidism and ophthalmopathy. MiXCR was run by TCRdb on the multiplex PCR reads, yielding one entry per CDR3 protein. Here the sample spans around 350,000 distinct CDR3 sequences, under 20% being singletons. Input material: blood. The receptors shown here come from a woman between 18 and 29 years old with Graves' hyperthyroidism. The CDR3 runs from the conserved cysteine through the conserved F or W. Fields, in order: D gene, J gene, V gene, clone size, CDR3 DNA, CDR3 protein. The D gene is left open where the match is weak. Part of the rows lack a size; the others show once, few, many or a class for expanded clones.

>TRBD1|TRBJ2-5|TRBV2|many
TGTGCCAGCTCCGAAGGGGGCTGGGAGACCCAGTACTTC
CASSEGGWETQYF
>-|TRBJ1-5|TRBV6-1|many
TGTGCCAGCAAGACTCGACGGAATCAGCCCCAGCATTTT
CASKTRRNQPQHF
>-|TRBJ1-2|TRBV29-1|few
TGCAGCGTTAACGGTGGCTACACCTTC
CSVNGGYTF
>-|TRBJ1-1|TRBV15|many
TGTGCCACCAGCAGAGATGAGACGAGACTTCGGAACACTGAAGCTTTCTTT
CATSRDETRLRNTEAFF
>-|TRBJ2-7|TRBV6-2/TRBV6-3|-
TGTGCCAGCAGTTACACCCCCGCCGAGCAGTACTTC
CASSYTPAEQYF
>TRBD1|TRBJ2-5|TRBV29-1|many
TGCAGCGTAGGGACAGTGCAAGAGACCCAGTACTTC
CSVGTVQETQYF
>-|TRBJ2-5|TRBV25-1|-
TGTGCCAGCAGCATAGTGGGTGAGGAGACCCAGTACTTC
CASSIVGEETQYF
>-|TRBJ2-7|TRBV28|many
TGTGCCAGCAGTTTCCAAACACAGGGAGCTTCTTACGAGCAGTACTTC
CASSFQTQGASYEQYF
>-|TRBJ2-7|TRBV20-1|-
TGCAGTGCTAGAGACCTGGCAGGCTACTACGAGCAGTACTTC
CSARDLAGYYEQYF
>-|TRBJ1-1|TRBV2|many
TGTGCCAGCAGTAATCAGCCGAACACTGAAGCTTTCTTT
CASSNQPNTEAFF
>-|TRBJ1-1|TRBV2|many
TGTGCCAGCAGTCCCGACGGAATTCTACGGAACACTGAAGCTTTCTTT
CASSPDGILRNTEAFF
>TRBD1|TRBJ2-7|TRBV6-2/TRBV6-3|many
TGTGCCAGCACCAAGGACAGGGAGTCCTACGAGCAGTACTTC
CASTKDRESYEQYF
>TRBD2|TRBJ2-7|TRBV27|-
TGTGCCAGCAGCTTAGCGGGAGGGCGGGGAGAGCAGTACTTC
CASSLAGGRGEQYF
>-|TRBJ1-1|TRBV11-1|-
TGTGCCAGCAGCCTGGATGGATTCCGGGACTTAGACCAAGAAGCTTTCTTT
CASSLDGFRDLDQEAFF
>TRBD1|TRBJ2-2|TRBV12-3/TRBV12-4|many
TGTGCCAGCAGTCAGGGGGCCACGAACACCGGGGAGCTGTTTTTT
CASSQGATNTGELFF
>-|TRBJ2-2|TRBV2|many
TGTGCCAGTGGGACTCTGAAGGGCGGGGAGCTGTTTTTT
CASGTLKGGELFF
>-|TRBJ2-2|TRBV2|few
TGTGCCAGCAGTGAAGAGGTGGGGGTTTGGAACACCGGGGAGCTGTGTTTT
CASSEEVGVWNTGELCF
>-|TRBJ2-6|TRBV2|many
TGTGCCAGCAGTTTGGACTCTGGGGCCAACGTCCTGACTTTC
CASSLDSGANVLTF
>TRBD1|TRBJ1-3|TRBV2|-
TGTGCCACGCAGGGGGTAAACACCATATATTTT
CATQGVNTIYF
>TRBD1|TRBJ1-5|TRBV24-1|many
TGTGTTCCTGGACAGGGGAATCAGCCCCAGCATTTT
CVPGQGNQPQHF
>-|TRBJ1-2|TRBV6-5|few
TGTGCCAGCAGTTACTCGGTTAACAGTTTAAACTATGGCTACACCTTC
CASSYSVNSLNYGYTF
>TRBD2|TRBJ2-2|TRBV10-3|many
TGTGCCATCAGGGCTAGCGGGGGATCGAACACCGGGGAGCTGTTTTTT
CAIRASGGSNTGELFF
>TRBD1|TRBJ1-1|TRBV4-1|many
TGCGCCAGCAGGCCTACAGGGGGCACTGAAGCTTTCTTT
CASRPTGGTEAFF
>-|TRBJ1-5|TRBV15|many
TGTGCCACCAGCAGGGGTCGGCCCCAGCATTTT
CATSRGRPQHF
>TRBD1|TRBJ2-2|TRBV6-1|many
TGTGCCAGCAGGGACAGGGGGCGCGGCGGGGAGCTGTTTTTT
CASRDRGRGGELFF
>-|TRBJ1-2|TRBV12-3/TRBV12-4|-
TGTGCCAGCAGTTTTGAGGGAGGGACGGGTTATGGCTACACCTTC
CASSFEGGTGYGYTF
>-|TRBJ1-2|TRBV12-3/TRBV12-4|many
TGTGCCAGCAGTTTAAGGACCTTTATGAGGCCGGTTGGAGGCTTGGTACATGGCTACACCTTC
CASSLRTFMRPVGGLVHGYTF
>-|TRBJ1-1|TRBV20-1|few
TGCAGTGCTAGAGATCCGGCAGTAAGGGACACTGGAGCTTTCTTT
CSARDPAVRDTGAFF
>-|TRBJ1-5|TRBV10-2|many
TGCGCCAGCAGTGGATCGGGACTGGGTCAGCCCCAGCATTTT
CASSGSGLGQPQHF
>-|TRBJ1-1|TRBV2|many
TGTGCCAGCAGGATGGGACCGAACACTGAAGCTTTCTTT
CASRMGPNTEAFF
>-|TRBJ1-2|TRBV24-1|many
TGTGCCACCAGTGATTCTGTGTATGGGAATGGCTACACCTTC
CATSDSVYGNGYTF
>-|TRBJ2-5|TRBV5-1|many
TGCGCCAGCAGCTTGGCCGGGTCTAGCCAGGAGACCCAGTACTTC
CASSLAGSSQETQYF
>-|TRBJ1-1|TRBV20-1|many
TGCAGTGCCCTATTGGGGGCCATGAACACTGAAGCTTTCTTT
CSALLGAMNTEAFF
>TRBD1|TRBJ1-2|TRBV5-1|many
TGCGCCAGCAGCTCGCCGGGACAGGGCTATGGCTACACCTTC
CASSSPGQGYGYTF
>TRBD1|TRBJ2-2|TRBV29-1|many
TGCAGCGTTCTAGGACAGGGGCCACCGAACACCGGGGAGCTGTTTTTT
CSVLGQGPPNTGELFF
>TRBD1|TRBJ2-2|TRBV24-1|many
TGTGCCACCAGTGAACATTACAGGGGTACGCGCACCGGGGAGCTGTTTTTT
CATSEHYRGTRTGELFF
>-|TRBJ2-5|TRBV10-3|many
TGTGCCATCAGTGACCCCGGGGACGTCTTTACGAAAGAGACCCAGTACTTC
CAISDPGDVFTKETQYF
>-|TRBJ1-6|TRBV4-1|many
TGCGCCAGCAGCCAAGATCGGAACAGAATTAATTCACCCCTCCACTTT
CASSQDRNRINSPLHF
>-|TRBJ1-2|TRBV12-3/TRBV12-4|many
TGTGCCAGCAGTCCAACCCCTTTTAGCTATGGCTACACCTTC
CASSPTPFSYGYTF
>TRBD1|TRBJ1-1|TRBV11-2|many
TGTGCCAGCAGCTTAAGGGGGACAGGGGTTAACACTGAAGCTTTCTTT
CASSLRGTGVNTEAFF
>-|TRBJ1-2|TRBV12-3/TRBV12-4|many
TGTGCCAGCAGCACCTCGGAGGGAAACTATGGCTACACCTTC
CASSTSEGNYGYTF
>TRBD2|TRBJ2-7|TRBV6-5|many
TGTGCCAGCAGTTACAAACACACGGGGGGACTTACCTCCTACGAGCAGTACTTC
CASSYKHTGGLTSYEQYF
>TRBD1|TRBJ1-2|TRBV6-5|many
TGTGCCAGCAGTTACGAATCAGGGGGCACCTATGGCTACACCTTC
CASSYESGGTYGYTF
>-|TRBJ2-5|TRBV28|many
TGTGCCAGCAGTTTAGACTGGGAGACCCAGTACTTC
CASSLDWETQYF
>-|TRBJ1-1|TRBV7-8|many
TGTGCCAGCACCGGGTGGCAGACCCACACTGAAGCTTTCTTT
CASTGWQTHTEAFF
>-|TRBJ2-7|TRBV6-2/TRBV6-3|many
TGTGCCAGCAATCGATACGGCTACGAGCAGTACTTC
CASNRYGYEQYF
>-|TRBJ2-5|TRBV6-4|-
TGTGCCAGCAGTACCCGGGGTCAGGGAGGTGAGACCCAGTACTTC
CASSTRGQGGETQYF
>-|TRBJ1-6|TRBV15|-
TGTGCCACCAGCAGGGCCCCAGGTGCCAATTCACCCCTCCACTTT
CATSRAPGANSPLHF
>TRBD1|TRBJ1-2|TRBV6-5|many
TGTGCCAGCTACCCTCGGACAGGGAGAGACTATGGCTACACCTTC
CASYPRTGRDYGYTF
>-|TRBJ2-7|TRBV7-2|many
TGTGCCAGCAGCTTAGCCCCCGGGACATTCCCAGGTCCCTCTGCCGAGCAGTACTTC
CASSLAPGTFPGPSAEQYF
>-|TRBJ2-2|TRBV18|-
TGTGCCAGCTCACCCGGAGCGCACAACACCGGGGAGCTGTTTTTT
CASSPGAHNTGELFF
>-|TRBJ1-2|TRBV10-3|-
TGTGCCATCAGTGAGTTGACAGCCTATGGCTACACCTTC
CAISELTAYGYTF
>-|TRBJ1-5|TRBV12-3/TRBV12-4|many
TGTGCCAGCAGCGCCCAGGGGTCTACTAGGCAGCCCCAGCATTTT
CASSAQGSTRQPQHF